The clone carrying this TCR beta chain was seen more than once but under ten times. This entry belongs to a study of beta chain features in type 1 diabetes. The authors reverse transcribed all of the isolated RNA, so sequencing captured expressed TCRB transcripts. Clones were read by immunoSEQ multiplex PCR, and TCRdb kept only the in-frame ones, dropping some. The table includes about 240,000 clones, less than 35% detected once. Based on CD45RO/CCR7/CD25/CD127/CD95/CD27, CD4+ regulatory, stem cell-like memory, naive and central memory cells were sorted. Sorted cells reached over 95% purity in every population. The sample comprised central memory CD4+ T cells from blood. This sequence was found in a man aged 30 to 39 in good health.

In DNA form, the CDR3 reads TGTGCCTGGACCCCGACAGGGTCCACCGGGGAGCTGTTTTTT. Translation: CAWTPTGSTGELFF. The gene calls are TRBV30 and TRBJ2-2; 7 bases match TRBD1. V was clipped by 4 bases and J by 4 bases; unmatched bases: 6. The V gene's germline CDR1 is GTSNPN and CDR2 SVGIG (reference sequence). This CDR3 is 14 amino acids long.